This TCR beta chain originates from a study of response to subunit inactivated influenza vaccine. Study-wide points: Each seasonal flu vaccination may recruit only limited new T cells, authors suggested.

A word on this clonotype: The antigen is unknown.

TCRdb passed the RT-PCR reads through MiXCR, listing each CDR3 protein once. The data contain approximately 170,000 distinct CDR3 sequences, roughly 12% of them singletons. This CDR3 region has 12 residues. With 5 bases removed from V and 2 bases from J, the gap between germline ends came to 9 bases. The germline gives CDR1 SQVTM, CDR2 ANQGSEA. The sample was also reused in another study, on T cells expressing NK-cell markers. That study reports: A 5'RACE template switching approach incorporating UMIs was used to make TCR beta cDNA. According to the study, TCR beta repertoires originated from sorted CD3+CD56+NKG2C+, CD3+CD56+NKG2C- and CD3+CD56-NKG2C+ T cells. In more than five donors, dominant CD3+CD56+NKG2C+ clones formed about 1.0-7.5% of CD8+ cells. Expanded NKG2C+ T cell clones had unclear HCMV specificity.

The TCR originated in a man in his forties or fifties who received an inactivated influenza vaccine. This specimen consisted of CD8+ T cells sorted from PBMCs, obtained approximately 12 days after vaccination. The chain recombines TRBV29-1 with TRBJ1-2; D uncertain. CDR3 nucleotides: TGCAGCGTTTTAGAACCGAACTATGGCTACACCTTC. It encodes CSVLEPNYGYTF.